Sequencing of this TCR beta chain was carried out in a study of regulatory T cells in long-lasting Graves disease. Study as a whole: Persistent Graves' disease denoted over 5 years of antithyroid drugs plus positive TSH receptor antibodies.

Study outcomes and limitations: Those with persistent Graves' had less TCR diversity than newly diagnosed patients.

Time point indicated: persistent/refractory GD, antithyroid drugs over 5 years with positive TRAb. Preparation of the TCR library used RNA extracted from PBMCs. The collection involved drawing approximately 9 milliliters of peripheral blood into EDTA tubes. Construction of TCR beta libraries relied on iRepertoire HTBI primers and on Arm-PCR targeting CDR3 regions. TCRdb used MiXCR to reprocess the multiplex PCR reads, holding one entry per CDR3 protein. The repertoire consists of hundreds of thousands of distinct CDR3 sequences, with less than 25% occurring once and the leading ten covering under 9%. As for this clonotype: Antigen unknown.

The sequence derives from a female donor with Graves disease. This specimen consisted of peripheral blood mononuclear cells (PBMCs), obtained when the disease was refractory, from a patient treated with antithyroid drugs.

Written as DNA, the CDR3 is TGTGCCAGTGGAACCGCCTGGTCGCCCTACGAGCAGTACTTC. Translation gives CASGTAWSPYEQYF. J is TRBJ2-7 and V is TRBV19; D is unresolved. The CDR3 has 14 amino acids. Germline assignment: CDR1 LNHDA and CDR2 SQIVND (reference sequence). Trimming cost V 8 bases and J 2 bases, with 16 bases left between them.